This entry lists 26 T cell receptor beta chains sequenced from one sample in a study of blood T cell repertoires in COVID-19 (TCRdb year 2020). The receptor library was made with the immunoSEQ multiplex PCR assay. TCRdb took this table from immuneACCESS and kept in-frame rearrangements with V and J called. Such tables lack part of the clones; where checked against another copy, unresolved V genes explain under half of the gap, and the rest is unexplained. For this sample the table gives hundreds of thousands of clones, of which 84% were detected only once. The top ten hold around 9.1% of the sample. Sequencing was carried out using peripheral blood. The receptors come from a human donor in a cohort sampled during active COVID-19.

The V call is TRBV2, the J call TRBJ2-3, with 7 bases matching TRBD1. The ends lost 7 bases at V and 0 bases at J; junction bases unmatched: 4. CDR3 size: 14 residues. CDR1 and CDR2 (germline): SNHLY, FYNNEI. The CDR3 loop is CASNYRGSTDTQYF. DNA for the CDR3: TGTGCCAGCAATTACAGGGGAAGCACAGATACGCAGTATTTT. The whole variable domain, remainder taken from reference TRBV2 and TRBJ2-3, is EPEVTQTPSHQVTQMGQEVILRCVPISNHLYFYWYRQILGQKVEFLVSFYNNEISEKSEIFDDQFSVERPDGSNFTLKIRSTKLEDSAMYFCASNYRGSTDTQYFGPGTRLTVL.

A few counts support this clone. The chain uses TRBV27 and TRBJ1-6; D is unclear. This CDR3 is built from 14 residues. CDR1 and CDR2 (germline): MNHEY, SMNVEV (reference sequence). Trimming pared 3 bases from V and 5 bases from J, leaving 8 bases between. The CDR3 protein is CASSLYRDNSPLHF. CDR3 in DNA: TGTGCCAGCAGTTTGTACCGAGATAATTCACCCCTCCACTTT.

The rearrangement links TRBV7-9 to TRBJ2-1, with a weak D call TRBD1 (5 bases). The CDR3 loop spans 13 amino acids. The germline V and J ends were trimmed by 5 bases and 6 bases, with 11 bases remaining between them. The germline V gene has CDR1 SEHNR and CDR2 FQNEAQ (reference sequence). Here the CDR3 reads CASSTGHGNEQFF. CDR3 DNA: TGTGCCAGCAGCACCGGACATGGCAATGAGCAGTTCTTC.

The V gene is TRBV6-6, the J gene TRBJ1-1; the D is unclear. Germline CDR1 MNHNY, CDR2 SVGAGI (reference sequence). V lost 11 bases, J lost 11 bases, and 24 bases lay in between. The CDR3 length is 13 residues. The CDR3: CAAGEGTALKAFF. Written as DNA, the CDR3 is TGTGCCGCGGGCGAGGGCACAGCTTTGAAGGCTTTCTTT.

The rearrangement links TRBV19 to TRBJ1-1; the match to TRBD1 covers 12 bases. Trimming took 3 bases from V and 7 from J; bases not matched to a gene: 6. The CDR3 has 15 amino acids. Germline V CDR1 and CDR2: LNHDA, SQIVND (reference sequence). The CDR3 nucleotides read TGTGCCAGTAGTATGGTCGGGACAGGGGGCAATGAAGCTTTCTTT. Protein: CASSMVGTGGNEAFF.

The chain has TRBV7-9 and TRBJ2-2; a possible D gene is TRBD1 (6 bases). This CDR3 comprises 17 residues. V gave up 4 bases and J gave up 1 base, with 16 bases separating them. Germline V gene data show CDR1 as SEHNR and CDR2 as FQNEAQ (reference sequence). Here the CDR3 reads CASSSAGQFWNTGELFF. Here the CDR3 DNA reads TGTGCCAGCAGCTCCGCCGGACAGTTTTGGAACACCGGGGAGCTGTTTTTT. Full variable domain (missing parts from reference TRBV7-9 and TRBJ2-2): DTGVSQNPRHKITKRGQNVTFRCDPISEHNRLYWYRQTLGQGPEFLTYFQNEAQLEKSRLLSDRFSAERPKGSFSTLEIQRTEQGDSAMYLCASSSAGQFWNTGELFFGEGSRLTVL.

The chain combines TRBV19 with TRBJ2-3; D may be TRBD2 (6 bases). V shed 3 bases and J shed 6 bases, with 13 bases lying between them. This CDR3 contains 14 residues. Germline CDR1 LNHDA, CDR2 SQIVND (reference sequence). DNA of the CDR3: TGTGCCAGTAGTATTGCGGGACCCGAGGATACGCAGTATTTT. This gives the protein CASSIAGPEDTQYF.

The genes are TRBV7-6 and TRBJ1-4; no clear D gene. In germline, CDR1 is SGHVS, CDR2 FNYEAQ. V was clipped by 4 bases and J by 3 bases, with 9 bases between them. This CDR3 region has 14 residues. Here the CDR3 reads CASSSNQANEKLFF. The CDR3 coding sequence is TGTGCCAGCAGCTCTAATCAGGCTAATGAAAAACTGTTTTTT.

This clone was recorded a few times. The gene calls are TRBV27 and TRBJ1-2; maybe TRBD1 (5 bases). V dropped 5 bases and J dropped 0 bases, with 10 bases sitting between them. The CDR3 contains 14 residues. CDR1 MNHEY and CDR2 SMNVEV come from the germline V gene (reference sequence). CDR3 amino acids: CASSLGHSNYGYTF. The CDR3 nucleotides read TGTGCCAGCAGTCTCGGACATTCTAACTATGGCTACACCTTC.

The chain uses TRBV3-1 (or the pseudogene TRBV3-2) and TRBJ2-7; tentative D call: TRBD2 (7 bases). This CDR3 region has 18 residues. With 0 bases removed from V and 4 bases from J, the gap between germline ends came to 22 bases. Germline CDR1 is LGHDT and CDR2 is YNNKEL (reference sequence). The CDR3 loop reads CASSQDGGVGLGVYEQYF. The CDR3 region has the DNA TGTGCCAGCAGCCAAGATGGGGGCGTCGGACTAGGGGTATACGAGCAGTACTTC.

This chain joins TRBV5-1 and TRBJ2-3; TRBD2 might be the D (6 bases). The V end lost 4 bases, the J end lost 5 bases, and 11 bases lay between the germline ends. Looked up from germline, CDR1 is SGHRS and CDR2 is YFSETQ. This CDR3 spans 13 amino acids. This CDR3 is CASSTSSGDTQYF. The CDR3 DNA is TGCGCCAGCAGCACGAGTAGCGGAGATACGCAGTATTTT.

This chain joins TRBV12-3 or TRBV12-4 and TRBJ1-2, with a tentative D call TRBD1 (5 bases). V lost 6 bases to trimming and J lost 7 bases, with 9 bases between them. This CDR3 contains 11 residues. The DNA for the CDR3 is TGTGCCAGCAGCTATAGGGGTGGCTACACCTTC. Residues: CASSYRGGYTF.

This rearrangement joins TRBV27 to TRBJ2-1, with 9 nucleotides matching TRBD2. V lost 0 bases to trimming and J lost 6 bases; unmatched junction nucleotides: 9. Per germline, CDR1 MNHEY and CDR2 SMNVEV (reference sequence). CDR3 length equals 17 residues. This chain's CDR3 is CASSLSEGLAWGNEQFF. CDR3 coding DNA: TGTGCCAGCAGTTTATCGGAGGGACTAGCCTGGGGCAATGAGCAGTTCTTC.

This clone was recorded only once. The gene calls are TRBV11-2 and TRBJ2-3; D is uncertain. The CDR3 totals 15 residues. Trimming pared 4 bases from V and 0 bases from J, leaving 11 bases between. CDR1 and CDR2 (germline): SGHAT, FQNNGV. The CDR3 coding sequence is TGTGCCAGCAGCTCTAATGCGGCTAGCACAGATACGCAGTATTTT. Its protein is CASSSNAASTDTQYF.

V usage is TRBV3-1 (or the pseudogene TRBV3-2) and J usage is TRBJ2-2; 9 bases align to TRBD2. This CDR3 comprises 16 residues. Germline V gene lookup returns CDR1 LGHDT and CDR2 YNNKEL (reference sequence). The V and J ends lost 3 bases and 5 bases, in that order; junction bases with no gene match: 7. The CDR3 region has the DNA TGTGCCAGCAGCCACGCCGGGACTAGCAGGACCGGGGAGCTGTTTTTT. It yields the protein CASSHAGTSRTGELFF.

CDR3 nucleotides: TGCGCCAGCAGCCAACAACTAGCGGGCGACTTATACGAGCAGTACTTC. Amino acids: CASSQQLAGDLYEQYF. The chain has TRBV4-1 and TRBJ2-7; 9 bases fit TRBD2. Germline V lookup: CDR1 MGHRA, CDR2 YSYEKL. V shed 2 bases, J shed 4 bases, and the junction held 9 bases outside the gene matches. This CDR3 has 16 amino acids.

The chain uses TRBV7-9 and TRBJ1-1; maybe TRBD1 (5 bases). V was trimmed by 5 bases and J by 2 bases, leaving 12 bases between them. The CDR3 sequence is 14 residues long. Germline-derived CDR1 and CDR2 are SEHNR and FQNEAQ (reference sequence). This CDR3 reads CASSPRGGNTEAFF. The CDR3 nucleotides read TGTGCCAGCAGCCCGCGCGGGGGAAACACTGAAGCTTTCTTT.

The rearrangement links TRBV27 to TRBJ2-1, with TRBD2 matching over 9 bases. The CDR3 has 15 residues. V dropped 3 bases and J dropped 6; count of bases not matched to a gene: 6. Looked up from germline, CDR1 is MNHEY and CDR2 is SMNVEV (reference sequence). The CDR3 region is CASSLALAGINEQFF. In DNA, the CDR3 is TGTGCCAGCAGTTTGGCGCTAGCGGGGATCAATGAGCAGTTCTTC.

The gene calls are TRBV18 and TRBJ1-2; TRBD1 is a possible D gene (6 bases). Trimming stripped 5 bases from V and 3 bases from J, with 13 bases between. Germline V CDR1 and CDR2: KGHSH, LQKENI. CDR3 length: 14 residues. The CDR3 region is CASSNQGNHYGYTF. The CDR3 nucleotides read TGTGCCAGCTCAAATCAGGGGAATCACTATGGCTACACCTTC.

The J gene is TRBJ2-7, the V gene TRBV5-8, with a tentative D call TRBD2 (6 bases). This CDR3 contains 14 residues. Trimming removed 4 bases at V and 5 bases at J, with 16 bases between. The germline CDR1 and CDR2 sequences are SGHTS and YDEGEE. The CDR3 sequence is CASSRSWGGDEQYF. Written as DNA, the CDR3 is TGTGCCAGCAGCAGGTCCTGGGGCGGGGACGAGCAGTACTTC. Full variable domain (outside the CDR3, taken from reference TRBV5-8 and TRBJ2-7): EAGVTQSPTHLIKTRGQQATLRCSPISGHTSVYWYQQALGLGLQFLLWYDEGEERNRGNFPPRFSGRQFPNYSSELNVNALELEDSALYLCASSRSWGGDEQYFGPGTRLTVT.

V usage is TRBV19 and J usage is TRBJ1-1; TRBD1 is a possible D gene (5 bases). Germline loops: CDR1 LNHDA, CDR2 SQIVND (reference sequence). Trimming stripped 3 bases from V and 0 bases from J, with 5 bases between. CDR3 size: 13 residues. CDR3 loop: CASSMTVNTEAFF. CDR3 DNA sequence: TGTGCCAGTAGTATGACAGTGAACACTGAAGCTTTCTTT.

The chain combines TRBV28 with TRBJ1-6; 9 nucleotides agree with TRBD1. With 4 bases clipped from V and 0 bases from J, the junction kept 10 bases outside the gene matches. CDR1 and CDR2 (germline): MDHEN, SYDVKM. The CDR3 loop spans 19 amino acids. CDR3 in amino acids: CASSSTGTGISSYNSPLHF. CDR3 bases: TGTGCCAGCAGTTCGACCGGGACAGGGATTAGCTCCTATAATTCACCCCTCCACTTT.

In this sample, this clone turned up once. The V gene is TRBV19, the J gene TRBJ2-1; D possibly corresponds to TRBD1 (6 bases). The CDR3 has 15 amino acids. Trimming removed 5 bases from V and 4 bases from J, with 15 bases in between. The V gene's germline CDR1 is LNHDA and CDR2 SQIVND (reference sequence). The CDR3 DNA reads TGTGCCAGTAGTTACGACAGACAGGCTTACAATGAGCAGTTCTTC. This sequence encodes CASSYDRQAYNEQFF. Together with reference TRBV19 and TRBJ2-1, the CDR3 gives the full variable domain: DGGITQSPKYLFRKEGQNVTLSCEQNLNHDAMYWYRQDPGQGLRLIYYSQIVNDFQKGDIAEGYSVSREKKESFPLTVTSAQKNPTAFYLCASSYDRQAYNEQFFGPGTRLTVL.

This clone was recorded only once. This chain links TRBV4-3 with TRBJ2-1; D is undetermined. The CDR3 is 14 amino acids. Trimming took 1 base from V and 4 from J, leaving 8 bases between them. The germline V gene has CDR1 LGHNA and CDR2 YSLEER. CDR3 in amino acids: CASSQAHLYNEQFF. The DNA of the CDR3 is TGCGCCAGCAGCCAAGCTCACCTATACAATGAGCAGTTCTTC.

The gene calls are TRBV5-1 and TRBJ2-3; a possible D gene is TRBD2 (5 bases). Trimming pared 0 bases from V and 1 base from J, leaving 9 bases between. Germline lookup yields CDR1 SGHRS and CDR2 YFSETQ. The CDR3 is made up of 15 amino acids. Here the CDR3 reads CASSLAGVGTDTQYF. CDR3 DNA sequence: TGCGCCAGCAGCTTGGCCGGGGTAGGCACAGATACGCAGTATTTT.

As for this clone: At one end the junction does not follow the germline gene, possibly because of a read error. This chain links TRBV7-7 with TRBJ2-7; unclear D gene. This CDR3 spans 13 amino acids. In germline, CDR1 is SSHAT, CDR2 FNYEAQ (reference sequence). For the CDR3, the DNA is TGTGCTAGCAGCTTAGGAGCCGCCGGCGAGCAGTACTTC. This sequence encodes CASSLGAAGEQYF.